The clone carrying this T cell receptor beta chain occurred a few times. This record belongs to a study of blood T cell repertoires in COVID-19. Study-wide context: Acute and convalescent COVID-19 samples came from the United States, Italy and Spain. The cDNA or gDNA used as material had been derived from T cells, B-cell-depleted T cells, or PBMCs.

The CDR3 runs 17 residues. With V trimmed by 4 bases and J by 5 bases, 13 bases remained unmatched. Germline values: CDR1 SGDLS, CDR2 YYNGEE. As originally analysed: Estimation of nucleated cell counts relied on the amplification of reference gene primers. Sequencing was performed with immunoSEQ multiplex PCR; in TCRdb, only in-frame clones are kept and a portion is missing. That table furnishes V, J and clone size, whereas the DNA furnished D and trimming. The sample consists of over 200,000 clones, 83% of them appearing once. The TCR originated in a middle-aged woman with active or convalescent COVID-19. Sample: peripheral blood. This chain connects TRBV9 to TRBJ2-5; 11 positions match TRBD2. This CDR3 reads CASSPWPGLAAGETQYF. Here the CDR3 DNA reads TGTGCCAGCAGCCCATGGCCGGGACTAGCGGCGGGGGAGACCCAGTACTTC.